This T cell receptor (beta chain) was identified in a study of CD8+CD57+ T cells in acquired aplastic anemia. Study information: The average for DNA from sorted CD4+ and CD8+ cells was approximately 3.2 ug.

A word on this clonotype: The antigen is unknown.

By flow cytometry, patients selected for sequencing had shown an expansion of CD8+CD57+ cells. Researchers used genomic DNA as the template to profile TCR beta VDJ and CDR3. TCRdb analysed the reads with MiXCR anew, one entry per CDR3 protein. This sample has a few hundred thousand distinct CDR3 sequences, with less than 35% found just once. Overall study findings and caveats: Any difference that existed in CD8+ Simpson's diversity between patients and controls was not significant. Found in both controls and patients were about 30 CD8+ CDR3 sequences.

The sequencing input was sorted CD4+, CD8+, or CD8+CD57+ T cells (not recorded which) from PBMCs. The receptor comes from a human donor with aplastic anemia.

The CDR3 DNA sequence: TGTGCCTGGAGGCCTAGCGAGTACGAGCAGTACTTC. It specifies CAWRPSEYEQYF. This chain uses TRBV30 with TRBJ2-7; weak D call: TRBD2 (6 bases). Germline loops: CDR1 GTSNPN, CDR2 SVGIG (reference sequence). CDR3 length: 12 residues. Deletions cut 3 bases from V and 4 bases from J, with 10 bases between.